The 27 T cell receptor beta chains below all came from one sample that was sequenced in a study of blood T cell repertoires in COVID-19. The protocol was immunoSEQ multiplex PCR, while the TCRdb copy is restricted to in-frame clones and leaves out a portion. The profile shows roughly 18,000 clones, 70% to 90% of them singletons. Sequenced input: peripheral blood. All receptors come from a middle-aged man with active COVID-19.

The chain has TRBV4-1 and TRBJ2-7; 8 bases are shared with TRBD2. V shed 3 bases and J 2 bases; nucleotides not matched to a gene: 9. CDR3 length: 16 amino acids. Germline CDR1 MGHRA, CDR2 YSYEKL. In DNA form, the CDR3 reads TGCGCCAGCAGCCACCTTTGGAGCGGGAGTCCCTACGAGCAGTACTTC. This sequence encodes CASSHLWSGSPYEQYF.

The rearrangement links TRBV5-1 to TRBJ2-4; 8 bases agree with TRBD2. Germline assignment: CDR1 SGHRS and CDR2 YFSETQ. Trimming took 0 bases from V and 2 from J; bases not matched to a gene: 4. This CDR3 has 16 residues. Written as DNA, the CDR3 is TGCGCCAGCAGCTTGGTCGGGAGGGAGACCAAAAACATTCAGTACTTC. This sequence encodes CASSLVGRETKNIQYF.

The chain recombines TRBV5-5 with TRBJ2-5; 9 bases agree with TRBD2. CDR1 SGHKS and CDR2 YYEKEE come from the germline V gene (reference sequence). The CDR3 has 15 residues. Trimming at V came to 4 bases and at J to 5 bases, leaving 9 bases not matched to a gene. The CDR3 protein is CASSMIAGEVETQYF. CDR3 nucleotide sequence: TGTGCCAGCAGCATGATAGCGGGAGAAGTCGAGACCCAGTACTTC.

The V and J genes are TRBV9 and TRBJ2-1; no firm D call. The CDR3 loop spans 14 amino acids. V was cut by 1 base and J by 0 bases, with 5 bases left in between. Germline V gene data show CDR1 as SGDLS and CDR2 as YYNGEE. The CDR3 region is CASSVTGSYNEQFF. CDR3 DNA: TGTGCCAGCAGCGTAACCGGCTCCTACAATGAGCAGTTCTTC.

This chain joins TRBV7-8 and TRBJ2-1; 7 positions match TRBD2. V lost 2 bases, J lost 5 bases, and 9 bases stayed unmatched. CDR1 SGHVS and CDR2 FQNEAQ come from the germline V gene. This CDR3 contains 16 residues. The CDR3 region is CASSLWRHLADNEQFF. The CDR3 DNA reads TGTGCCAGCAGCTTATGGCGGCACCTAGCGGACAATGAGCAGTTCTTC.

CDR3 nucleotides: TGTGCCAGCCAGCCGACAGGGCGGGAAACCGGGGAGCTGTTTTTT. It is translated as CASQPTGRETGELFF. The J gene is TRBJ2-2, the V gene TRBV19, with D perhaps matching TRBD1 (7 bases). From germline, CDR1 is LNHDA and CDR2 SQIVND (reference sequence). CDR3 length: 15 residues. V lost 9 bases, J lost 5 bases, and 19 bases lay in between.

The CDR3 sequence is CASSQTTAGSQYF. CDR3 DNA sequence: TGCGCCAGCAGCCAAACGACTGCTGGGAGTCAGTATTTT. J is TRBJ2-3 and V is TRBV4-3; weak D call: TRBD2 (5 bases). Germline V gives CDR1 LGHNA, CDR2 YSLEER. Trimming removed 2 bases from V and 12 bases from J, with 15 bases in between. The CDR3 runs to 13 residues.

The chain is built from TRBV19 and TRBJ2-7; 9 positions agree with TRBD1. Trimming at V came to 3 bases and at J to 3 bases, leaving 6 bases not matched to a gene. This CDR3 region has 15 residues. Germline CDR1 and CDR2: LNHDA and SQIVND (reference sequence). The DNA for the CDR3 is TGTGCCAGTAGTATGGGGACAGGGACTATCTACGAGCAGTACTTC. Residues: CASSMGTGTIYEQYF.

The J gene is TRBJ2-7, the V gene TRBV5-1, with 9 bases fitting TRBD2. The CDR3 consists of 14 residues. Germline assignment: CDR1 SGHRS and CDR2 YFSETQ. V shed 1 base and J 5 bases; nucleotides not matched to a gene: 4. The CDR3 reads CASSLTAGGDEQYF. In DNA, the CDR3 is TGCGCCAGCAGCTTGACGGCGGGAGGGGACGAGCAGTACTTC. The full variable domain, completed using reference TRBV5-1 and TRBJ2-7, is KAGVTQTPRYLIKTRGQQVTLSCSPISGHRSVSWYQQTPGQGLQFLFEYFSETQRNKGNFPGRFSGRQFSNSRSEMNVSTLELGDSALYLCASSLTAGGDEQYFGPGTRLTVT.

This chain uses TRBV18 with TRBJ2-7; 10 bases map to TRBD2. Losses at the gene ends were 0 bases for V and 4 bases for J; bases not matched to a gene: 3. Germline CDR1 reads KGHSH; CDR2 reads LQKENI. The CDR3 contains 15 residues. CDR3 bases: TGTGCCAGCTCACCACCGGGACTAGCGTTTTACGAGCAGTACTTC. Protein product: CASSPPGLAFYEQYF.

The chain uses TRBV3-1 (or the pseudogene TRBV3-2) and TRBJ2-3; D is possibly TRBD2 (7 bases). Deletions cut 4 bases from V and 6 bases from J, with 14 bases between. CDR1 is LGHDT and CDR2 is YNNKEL in the germline V gene (reference sequence). CDR3 length: 14 residues. This CDR3 is CASSLRTRGDTQYF. The CDR3 coding sequence is TGTGCCAGCAGCCTTCGGACTAGGGGGGATACGCAGTATTTT.

The genes are TRBV3-1 (or the pseudogene TRBV3-2) and TRBJ2-7, with 9 bases fitting TRBD1. This CDR3 contains 15 residues. Trimming cost V 5 bases and J 2 bases; bases outside gene matches: 7. CDR1 and CDR2 (germline): LGHDT, YNNKEL (reference sequence). CDR3 DNA sequence: TGTGCCAGCAGCAAACTACAGGGGGCCACCTACGAGCAGTACTTC. It specifies CASSKLQGATYEQYF.

This clone was observed a single time. The chain joins TRBV4-1 to TRBJ2-1; 13 bases fit TRBD2. This CDR3 comprises 15 residues. V shed 5 bases, J shed 4 bases, and the junction held 2 bases outside the gene matches. CDR1 is MGHRA, CDR2 YSYEKL, per germline. The CDR3 DNA sequence: TGCGCCAGCAGCGCGGGACTAGCGGGGTACAATGAGCAGTTCTTC. It codes for CASSAGLAGYNEQFF.

V is TRBV24-1 and J is TRBJ2-3; 7 bases agree with TRBD1. There are 17 residues in the CDR3. CDR1 KGHDR and CDR2 SFDVKD come from the germline V gene. V was pared by 2 bases and J by 0 bases, with 7 bases of the junction left unmatched. CDR3 nucleotides: TGTGCCACCAGTGATTCCTTAGGGGGCGGGAGCACAGATACGCAGTATTTT. Translation gives CATSDSLGGGSTDTQYF.

The chain carries TRBV2 and TRBJ2-4; 9 bases map to TRBD2. Germline V gene data show CDR1 as SNHLY and CDR2 as FYNNEI. This CDR3 comprises 15 residues. The J segment lost 8 bases and the V segment lost 10 bases, leaving 15 bases of the junction unmatched. CDR3 sequence (DNA): TGTGCCACCGAAGGATGGGGCGGGAGGGGGGACATTCAGTACTTC. Protein sequence: CATEGWGGRGDIQYF.

This chain connects TRBV7-2 to TRBJ1-2, with 9 bases that match TRBD1. Looked up from germline, CDR1 is SGHTA and CDR2 is FQGNSA. The J segment lost 4 bases and the V segment lost 5 bases, leaving 2 bases of the junction unmatched. CDR3 length equals 13 residues. The CDR3 nucleotides are TGTGCCAGCAGCGAGGACAGGGGCTATGGCTACACCTTC. Its protein product is CASSEDRGYGYTF.

The CDR3 DNA reads as TGTGCCAGCAGCCCCGGGGGGGAGGGCTACGAGCAGTACTTC. Translation gives CASSPGGEGYEQYF. V usage is TRBV5-4 and J usage is TRBJ2-7; TRBD2 agrees at 8 bases. This CDR3 contains 14 residues. The germline CDR1 and CDR2 sequences are SGHNT and YYREEE (reference sequence). Trimming removed 4 bases from V and 3 bases from J; junction bases left unmatched: 6.

The rearrangement joins TRBV5-1 to TRBJ2-7, with 12 nucleotides matching TRBD2. The V segment lost 4 bases and the J segment 0 bases; nucleotides outside the gene matches: 5. The CDR3 consists of 16 residues. In germline, CDR1 is SGHRS, CDR2 YFSETQ. This CDR3 is CASSIGLAGPSYEQYF. CDR3 coding DNA: TGCGCCAGCAGCATTGGACTAGCGGGGCCCTCCTACGAGCAGTACTTC.

V and J are TRBV5-6 and TRBJ1-1, with D perhaps TRBD1 (6 bases). Germline values: CDR1 SGHDT, CDR2 YYEEEE. With 2 bases removed from V and 0 bases from J, the gap between germline ends came to 8 bases. This CDR3 contains 14 residues. The DNA of the CDR3 is TGTGCCAGCAGCTTCGGACAGCTGAACACTGAAGCTTTCTTT. Protein sequence: CASSFGQLNTEAFF.

This chain uses TRBV4-1 with TRBJ2-7, with 10 positions matching TRBD1. Unmatched junction bases numbered 4, after V lost 2 bases and J lost 0 bases. Germline CDR1 reads MGHRA; CDR2 reads YSYEKL. This CDR3 is 16 amino acids long. Written as DNA, the CDR3 is TGCGCCAGCAGCCAACCGGGACAGGGGCGCTCCTACGAGCAGTACTTC. It encodes CASSQPGQGRSYEQYF.

The chain combines TRBV2 with TRBJ1-3, with a possible D match to TRBD1 (5 bases). The V gene lost 4 bases and the J gene lost 4 bases, with 14 bases spanning the gap. This CDR3 region has 15 residues. Germline V gene sequence: CDR1 SNHLY, CDR2 FYNNEI. CDR3 protein: CASSARWGLGNTIYF. CDR3 DNA sequence: TGTGCCAGCAGTGCCAGGTGGGGCTTGGGAAACACCATATATTTT.

The count of this clone is one. V and J are TRBV7-3 and TRBJ2-1; D ambiguous. Germline lookup yields CDR1 SGHTA and CDR2 FQGTGA. CDR3 length: 12 residues. The V and J ends lost 4 bases and 6 bases respectively, with 7 bases between them. The CDR3 DNA reads TGTGCCAGCAGCTCGAGTGGCAATGAGCAGTTCTTC. Translating gives CASSSSGNEQFF.

The chain joins TRBV11-3 to TRBJ2-5; 13 bases fit TRBD2. Losses at the gene ends were 5 bases for V and 5 bases for J; bases not matched to a gene: 5. Germline CDR1 SGHNT, CDR2 YENEEA. CDR3 length: 15 amino acids. CDR3 sequence reads: CASSTGTSGAETQYF. In DNA, the CDR3 is TGTGCCAGCAGCACCGGGACTAGCGGGGCGGAGACCCAGTACTTC.

This sequence joins TRBV27 and TRBJ1-4; D is unresolved. Germline CDR1 MNHEY, CDR2 SMNVEV (reference sequence). Trimming cost V 3 bases and J 7 bases, with 15 bases left between them. CDR3 size: 15 residues. The CDR3: CASSFKIRPSEKLFF. The DNA of the CDR3 is TGTGCCAGCAGTTTCAAAATTCGCCCGAGTGAAAAACTGTTTTTT.

This chain connects TRBV18 to TRBJ2-1; 10 bases line up with TRBD2. Germline values: CDR1 KGHSH, CDR2 LQKENI. V was pared by 3 bases and J by 8 bases, with 10 bases of the junction left unmatched. The CDR3 consists of 16 residues. In nucleotides, the CDR3 is TGTGCCAGCTCACCCGGGCGTAGCGGGGGGTCCGATGAGCAGTTCTTC. This codes for CASSPGRSGGSDEQFF.

This chain joins TRBV5-1 and TRBJ1-2; D might be TRBD1 (5 bases). Germline CDR1 reads SGHRS; CDR2 reads YFSETQ. The ends were cut back, 4 bases at V and 4 bases at J, with 17 bases in the middle. This CDR3 spans 15 amino acids. CDR3 loop: CASSHRDDSTYGYTF. In nucleotides, the CDR3 is TGCGCCAGCAGCCATAGAGACGACAGCACCTATGGCTACACCTTC.

The rearrangement uses TRBV7-2 and TRBJ1-1; D is perhaps TRBD1 (5 bases). The CDR3 has 15 amino acids. Trimming removed 4 bases from V and 5 bases from J, with 17 bases in between. Germline loops: CDR1 SGHTA, CDR2 FQGNSA. DNA of the CDR3: TGTGCCAGCAGCTCCGGGGGGGGGATAAAAACTGAAGCTTTCTTT. It specifies CASSSGGGIKTEAFF. Full variable domain (outside the CDR3, taken from reference TRBV7-2 and TRBJ1-1): GAGVSQSPSNKVTEKGKDVELRCDPISGHTALYWYRQSLGQGLEFLIYFQGNSAPDKSGLPSDRFSAERTGGSVSTLTIQRTQQEDSAVYLCASSSGGGIKTEAFFGQGTRLTVV.